This T cell receptor beta chain was captured by sequencing in a study of blood T cell repertoires in COVID-19. Cohort 3 recovered donors had two negative PCRs, clearance, or symptom resolution. Authors' analysis steps: How many nucleated cells were present was estimated from reference gene primer amplification. The data were produced by immunoSEQ multiplex PCR, yet TCRdb's version contains in-frame clones alone and is incomplete. That table gives V, J and clone size, and the DNA gave D and trimming. In the table there are about 270,000 clones, about 87% of which are singletons. Trimming shortened V by 3 bases and J by 2 bases, and 11 bases separated the two germline ends. Germline-derived CDR1 and CDR2 are SNHLY and FYNNEI. The CDR3 is 14 residues long.

This rearrangement joins TRBV2 to TRBJ2-7; D possibly corresponds to TRBD2 (5 bases). The receptor's source is a woman aged 50 to 60 who had recovered from COVID-19. The sequencing input was PBMCs or T cells enriched from blood (not recorded which). In nucleotides, the CDR3 is TGTGCCAGCAGTGATGGAAGACTAACCTACGAGCAGTACTTC. Translated: CASSDGRLTYEQYF.